The sequence of this TCR beta chain was determined in a study of molecular identifiers for immune sequencing clone quantification. This clonotype was seen at least ten times. Its antigen is currently unknown. A CD8+CD4-CCR7+CD45RA+ gate was used to sort naive CD8 T cells. Study-level results: The share of molecules held by clones above 20 RNA copies was over 99% in effector cells and under 1% in naive cells.

The CDR3 contains 15 residues. Germline CDR1 reads MDHEN; CDR2 reads SYDVKM. V dropped 1 base and J dropped 6 bases, with 14 bases sitting between them. Methods described previously were used for bulk TCR libraries, and listed TCR primers were applied. A single record per CDR3 protein comes from TCRdb applying MiXCR to the PCR reads. The sample has 40,000 to 65,000 distinct CDR3 sequences, around 34% seen once. This sequence was found in a human donor in good health. Some libraries in this study had Jurkat cell RNA spiked in. What was sequenced was naive CD8+ T cells from blood, with Jurkat cell RNA spiked in. This sample's subset: FACS-sorted CD8+CD4-CCR7+CD45RA+ naive T cells. The rearrangement uses TRBV28 and TRBJ2-3; D is perhaps TRBD1 (5 bases). The CDR3 is CASSLFDSSQDTQYF. For the CDR3, the DNA is TGTGCCAGCAGTTTATTTGACAGCTCGCAGGATACGCAGTATTTT.